These 16 T cell receptor beta chains were all obtained from the same sample, sequenced in a study of blood T cell repertoires in COVID-19. TCRdb keeps only in-frame clones here, not all; method: immunoSEQ multiplex PCR. This sample yields 350,000 to 400,000 clones, of which around 89% are seen a single time; about 3% belongs to the top ten. The sample taken for sequencing was peripheral blood. The receptors stem from a woman aged 30 to 39 with COVID-19, enrolled during active disease.

The V and J genes are TRBV24-1 and TRBJ2-2; possibly TRBD1 for D (5 bases). Per germline, CDR1 KGHDR and CDR2 SFDVKD. The CDR3 covers 14 residues. Trimming took off 8 bases at V and 3 bases at J, with 12 bases between the two ends. The CDR3 DNA sequence: TGTGCCACCAAGGGCTGGGGCGACACCGGGGAGCTGTTTTTT. This translates into CATKGWGDTGELFF.

The genes are TRBV4-3 and TRBJ2-1; TRBD2 matches 7 bases. This CDR3 has 16 residues. Trimming took 0 bases from V and 8 from J; bases not matched to a gene: 10. Looked up from germline, CDR1 is LGHNA and CDR2 is YSLEER. CDR3 nucleotide sequence: TGCGCCAGCAGCCAAGAGGGACGGCGGGGGATCGATGAGCAGTTCTTC. Protein product: CASSQEGRRGIDEQFF.

V and J are TRBV6-5 and TRBJ2-7; D may be TRBD1 (6 bases). The V gene's germline CDR1 is MNHEY and CDR2 SVGAGI. The CDR3 loop spans 15 amino acids. Deletions cut 6 bases from V and 2 bases from J, with 17 bases between. CDR3: CASSYKTAGAYEQYV. The CDR3 DNA reads as TGTGCCAGCAGCTATAAGACGGCAGGGGCCTACGAGCAGTACGTC.

Comments on this clone: Different DNA sequences within this sample yield the same CDR3. This sequence joins TRBV19 and TRBJ2-1; D remains ambiguous. Germline V gene lookup returns CDR1 LNHDA and CDR2 SQIVND (reference sequence). The germline V and J ends were trimmed by 3 bases and 6 bases, with 3 bases remaining between them. CDR3 length: 11 residues. CDR3 amino acids: CASSIRNEQFF. CDR3 in DNA: TGTGCCAGTAGTATCCGCAATGAGCAGTTCTTC.

In the case of this clone: One end of the junction fails to match germline, which may point to a read error. The chain has TRBV6-5 and TRBJ1-2; TRBD1 matches 7 bases. This CDR3 contains 15 residues. Germline V gene sequence: CDR1 MNHEY, CDR2 SVGAGI. CDR3 DNA sequence: TGTGCCAGCAGTTACCCGCTGGAGGCAGGGGGTGAACTTTCATTC. It encodes CASSYPLEAGGELSF.

The chain recombines TRBV20-1 with TRBJ2-2; D is possibly TRBD1 (6 bases). In germline, CDR1 is DFQATT, CDR2 SNEGSKA (reference sequence). Trimming pared 3 bases from V and 0 bases from J, leaving 11 bases between. The CDR3 loop spans 15 amino acids. CDR3 DNA: TGCAGTGCTAGTCCGGGACAATCGAACACCGGGGAGCTGTTTTTT. It encodes CSASPGQSNTGELFF.

The chain joins TRBV7-8 to TRBJ2-3; possibly TRBD2 for D (6 bases). The CDR3 is made up of 16 amino acids. V was cut by 5 bases and J by 0 bases, with 15 bases left in between. Germline V gene lookup returns CDR1 SGHVS and CDR2 FQNEAQ. CDR3 loop: CASSPSKRASTDTQYF. The CDR3 nucleotides read TGTGCCAGCAGCCCTAGTAAGCGGGCTAGCACAGATACGCAGTATTTT.

This sequence joins TRBV13 and TRBJ2-3; 9 bases are a match to TRBD2. The CDR3 spans 15 residues. Germline V gene sequence: CDR1 PRHDT, CDR2 FYEKMQ (reference sequence). The ends lost 3 bases at V and 1 base at J; junction bases unmatched: 2. CDR3 residues: CASSFEREGTDTQYF. The CDR3 DNA sequence: TGTGCCAGCAGCTTCGAGCGGGAGGGCACAGATACGCAGTATTTT.

The rearrangement links TRBV12-5 to TRBJ2-1; 7 bases are a match to TRBD2. Germline trimming cut 1 base from V and 4 bases from J; bases unmatched to any gene: 19. CDR3 length: 20 residues. The germline CDR1 and CDR2 sequences are LGHNT and FRNRAP. The chain's CDR3 is CASGLARGVRELARYNEQFF. CDR3 DNA sequence: TGTGCTAGTGGTTTGGCCCGAGGGGTGCGGGAGCTTGCCCGGTACAATGAGCAGTTCTTC. Variable domain in full (rest from reference TRBV12-5 and TRBJ2-1): DARVTQTPRHKVTEMGQEVTMRCQPILGHNTVFWYRQTMMQGLELLAYFRNRAPLDDSGMPKDRFSAEMPDATLATLKIQPSEPRDSAVYFCASGLARGVRELARYNEQFFGPGTRLTVL.

The chain links TRBV5-1 to TRBJ2-6; weak D call: TRBD1 (6 bases). From germline, CDR1 is SGHRS and CDR2 YFSETQ. The CDR3 covers 16 residues. V lost 4 bases, J lost 0 bases, and 11 bases lay in between. For the CDR3, the DNA is TGCGCCAGCAGCCTCGGACAGAACTCTGGGGCCAACGTCCTGACTTTC. It encodes CASSLGQNSGANVLTF. Drawing the rest from reference TRBV5-1 and TRBJ2-6, the complete variable domain is KAGVTQTPRYLIKTRGQQVTLSCSPISGHRSVSWYQQTPGQGLQFLFEYFSETQRNKGNFPGRFSGRQFSNSRSEMNVSTLELGDSALYLCASSLGQNSGANVLTFGAGSRLTVL.

This rearrangement joins TRBV7-9 to TRBJ2-4; possibly TRBD1 for D (7 bases). The ends were cut back, 4 bases at V and 4 bases at J, with 17 bases in the middle. Germline V gene data show CDR1 as SEHNR and CDR2 as FQNEAQ (reference sequence). This CDR3 is 16 amino acids long. In nucleotides, the CDR3 is TGTGCCAGCAGCTCCCAGGGGGGACGGACGAAAAACATTCAGTACTTC. Amino acid sequence: CASSSQGGRTKNIQYF.

The chain combines TRBV28 with TRBJ2-7; the D gene is possibly TRBD2 (6 bases). Trimming took 3 bases from V and 1 from J, leaving 13 bases between them. Germline V CDR1 and CDR2: MDHEN, SYDVKM. This CDR3 contains 15 residues. The CDR3 loop reads CASSFTAGTSYEQYF. CDR3 nucleotide sequence: TGTGCCAGCAGTTTTACGGCCGGGACTTCCTACGAGCAGTACTTC.

The sample holds many counts of this clone. The chain recombines TRBV28 with TRBJ1-5; TRBD1 matches 8 bases. The CDR3 runs 14 residues. The V gene end was trimmed by 5 bases and the J gene end by 9 bases; junction bases not matched to a gene: 9. In germline, CDR1 is MDHEN, CDR2 SYDVKM. In DNA form, the CDR3 reads TGTGCCAGCAGTAAGACAGGGGATTTGCGGCCCCAGCATTTT. Its translation is CASSKTGDLRPQHF.

This clone came up once. The chain combines TRBV28 with TRBJ2-7; D is uncertain. V was pared by 3 bases and J by 0 bases, with 9 bases between. This CDR3 spans 14 amino acids. Germline V gene sequence: CDR1 MDHEN, CDR2 SYDVKM. The CDR3 region has the DNA TGTGCCAGCAGTTTCCAGACAATCTCCTACGAGCAGTACTTC. Translation: CASSFQTISYEQYF.

This clone was counted only a few times. The rearrangement joins TRBV25-1 to TRBJ2-2, with TRBD2 matching 11 bases. V trimming: 4 bases; J trimming: 1 base; junction bases outside the gene matches: 5. This CDR3 region has 17 residues. Germline values: CDR1 MGHDK, CDR2 SYGVNS. CDR3: CASSVPTSGRNTGELFF. The CDR3 nucleotides are TGTGCCAGCAGTGTTCCAACTAGCGGGAGGAACACCGGGGAGCTGTTTTTT.

The chain employs TRBV18 and TRBJ2-2, with TRBD2 matching over 14 bases. The CDR3 covers 18 residues. The ends lost 3 bases at V and 3 bases at J; junction bases unmatched: 6. Germline-derived CDR1 and CDR2 are KGHSH and LQKENI. The CDR3 loop reads CASSPMGLAGDYTGELFF. The CDR3 DNA sequence: TGTGCCAGCTCACCGATGGGACTAGCGGGAGATTACACCGGGGAGCTGTTTTTT. Full variable domain (missing parts from reference TRBV18 and TRBJ2-2): NAGVMQNPRHLVRRRGQEARLRCSPMKGHSHVYWYRQLPEEGLKFMVYLQKENIIDESGMPKERFSAEFPKEGPSILRIQQVVRGDSAAYFCASSPMGLAGDYTGELFFGEGSRLTVL.